This record covers a single T cell receptor (beta chain). Its matching antigen is unknown. This specimen belongs to a study of cytomegalovirus exposure and HLA in healthy donors. Whole-study results and caveats: In a later analysis, TCR beta V- and J-gene trimming showed a link to a missense DCLRE1C variant.

In the PCR, 60 Vbeta and 13 Jbeta primers were used. Data came from immunoSEQ multiplex PCR; TCRdb stores just in-frame clones and leaves some out. The table records 100,000 to 150,000 clones, about 78% of them present only once. Everyone who donated was a healthy bone marrow donor. Specimen: PBMCs. The receptor was derived from a female donor in good health and CMV-seronegative.

The CDR3 nucleotides read TGTGCCAGCAGGGACAGGGGGGTCACAGATACGCAGTATTTT. It yields the protein CASRDRGVTDTQYF. This chain connects TRBV2 to TRBJ2-3; 10 bases line up with TRBD1. Germline loops: CDR1 SNHLY, CDR2 FYNNEI. The J segment lost 2 bases and the V segment lost 6 bases, leaving 2 bases of the junction unmatched. The CDR3 length is 14 residues. The full variable domain, rest sourced from reference TRBV2 and TRBJ2-3, is EPEVTQTPSHQVTQMGQEVILRCVPISNHLYFYWYRQILGQKVEFLVSFYNNEISEKSEIFDDQFSVERPDGSNFTLKIRSTKLEDSAMYFCASRDRGVTDTQYFGPGTRLTVL.